One and the same sample provided the 4 T cell receptor beta chains below, sequenced in a study of cytomegalovirus exposure and HLA in healthy donors. The repertoire was sequenced with immunoSEQ multiplex PCR; TCRdb's copy has only in-frame clones and lacks some. This sample has some 120,000 clones, with approximately 90% found just once. The specimen sequenced was PBMCs. These receptors originate from a woman aged 18-29 years in good health and CMV-seronegative.

This sequence joins TRBV7-8 and TRBJ2-7; 8 bases agree with TRBD1. Per the germline V gene, CDR1 is SGHVS and CDR2 is FQNEAQ. CDR3 length: 14 amino acids. V lost 4 bases, J lost 5 bases, and 7 bases stayed unmatched. The chain's CDR3 is CASSSWKTGDEQYF. The DNA for the CDR3 is TGTGCCAGCAGCTCCTGGAAGACAGGGGACGAGCAGTACTTC.

The V gene is TRBV27, the J gene TRBJ2-5; TRBD2 aligns across 9 bases. The CDR3 covers 16 residues. J lost 5 bases, V lost 3 bases, and 10 bases had no gene match. Germline values: CDR1 MNHEY, CDR2 SMNVEV (reference sequence). Written as DNA, the CDR3 is TGTGCCAGCAGTTTGGATTCGGCGGGGGGGACGGAGACCCAGTACTTC. This translates into CASSLDSAGGTETQYF.

The chain couples TRBV25-1 to TRBJ2-1; D may be TRBD1 (5 bases). This CDR3 spans 15 amino acids. Deletions cut 1 base from V and 4 bases from J, with 11 bases between. The germline gives CDR1 MGHDK, CDR2 SYGVNS. The CDR3 DNA reads as TGTGCCAGCAGTGAATTGGGCAGGGATTACAATGAGCAGTTCTTC. This gives the protein CASSELGRDYNEQFF.

CDR3 bases: TGTGCCAGCAGCTTACGGGAGGACAGCTACAATGAGCAGTTCTTC. Amino acid sequence: CASSLREDSYNEQFF. The rearrangement links TRBV7-2 to TRBJ2-1; TRBD2 might be the D (7 bases). Looked up from germline, CDR1 is SGHTA and CDR2 is FQGNSA. The CDR3 spans 15 residues. Deletions cut 2 bases from V and 3 bases from J, with 11 bases between.